Detailed here is one T cell receptor (beta chain). The entry originates in a study of blood T cell repertoires in COVID-19. Per the original data handling: Scientists estimated how many nucleated cells there were by amplifying reference gene primers. Produced via immunoSEQ multiplex PCR; TCRdb's table is partial and in-frame only. V and J calls and clone size are given by that table; D and trimming were obtained from the DNA. The table lists roughly 140,000 clones, around 80% of them singletons. Cohorts were determined from participant-reported clinical history. In germline, CDR1 is MGHDK, CDR2 SYGVNS. The CDR3 sequence is 13 residues long. V was pared by 4 bases and J by 1 base, with 7 bases between.

Sequencing used PBMCs or T cells enriched from blood (not recorded which). The source of this sequence is a woman between 18 and 29 years old who had been exposed to COVID-19. The chain has TRBV25-1 and TRBJ1-1; possible D gene TRBD1, 6 bases. CDR3 sequence (DNA): TGTGCCAGCAGTGCGACAGGGAACACTGAAGCTTTCTTT. Residues: CASSATGNTEAFF.